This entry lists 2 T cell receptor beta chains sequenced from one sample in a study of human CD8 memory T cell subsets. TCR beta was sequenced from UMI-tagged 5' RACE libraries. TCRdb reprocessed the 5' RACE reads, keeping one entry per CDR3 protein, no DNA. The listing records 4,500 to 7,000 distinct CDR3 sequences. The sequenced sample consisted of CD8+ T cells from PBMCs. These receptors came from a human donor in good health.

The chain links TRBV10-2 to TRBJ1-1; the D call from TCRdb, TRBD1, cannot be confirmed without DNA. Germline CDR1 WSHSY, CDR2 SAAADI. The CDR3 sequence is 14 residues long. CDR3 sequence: CASSETGLNTEAFF.

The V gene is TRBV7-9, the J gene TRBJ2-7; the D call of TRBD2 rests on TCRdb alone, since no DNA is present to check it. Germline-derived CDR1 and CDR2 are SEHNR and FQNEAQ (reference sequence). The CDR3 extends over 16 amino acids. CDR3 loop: CASSPPWAGALYEQYF.